This record concerns one T cell receptor beta chain sequence. This clone's antigen is unknown. No clone much larger than this one lies a single base away; base qualities are absent. The collaborating institutions used their own protocols to collect whole blood in K2EDTA tubes. For TCRbeta analysis, collaborators shipped samples as frozen whole blood, isolated PBMCs, or DNA extracted from either of those sample types. TCRbeta CDR3 regions were amplified from genomic DNA using the immunoSEQ Assay, a bias-controlled multiplex PCR. As for how the authors treated the data: Nucleated cell counts per sample were estimated from amplification of reference gene primers within the assay. Sequence reads were collapsed and filtered to measure the absolute abundance of every unique TCRbeta CDR3 rearrangement. For each sample, productive Simpson clonality was calculated as the square root of Simpson's diversity index over productive rearrangements. TCRdb carries this immuneACCESS record with in-frame sequences only. Its versions omit some clonotypes, under half of them owing to an unresolved V gene in the studies checked, with the rest unexplained. The V and J calls and clone size are taken from that table; D and trimming were inferred from the DNA. This sample gives more than 120,000 clones in total; roughly 89% of them show up just once. Of the sample, over 8.5% is held by the ten largest clones.

This sample was included in a study of blood T cell repertoires in COVID-19 (dated by TCRdb to about 2020). Notes on the research overall: Samples from collaborators originated in the United States, Italy and Spain and spanned both the acute and convalescent phases of COVID-19. The prospective study material was composed of cDNA or gDNA derived from T cells, B-cell-depleted T cells, or PBMCs. Deeply sampled blood TCRbeta repertoires from subjects exposed to, actively infected with, or recovered from COVID-19 were included in the dataset. The repertoires were released in a freely available public database meant as a resource for research on the immune response to SARS-CoV-2. The samples were drawn from two sources: the first 160 participants of the ongoing ImmuneRACE study, and 1,000 to 1,500 subjects contributed by 6 global collaborators. The sample metadata nearly always contained a de-identified subject ID, COVID-19 status, age in years and sex. Where available, HLA class I and class II types were obtained from metadata supplied by the sample provider rather than from assay-based typing. The paper as a whole reports these results and caveats: The quantity of clinical and demographic metadata differed by source and by participant and was supplied without curation.

Sequencing was performed on peripheral blood. The origin of this receptor is a woman in her forties or fifties with active or convalescent COVID-19.

The CDR3 reads CASSAFGRTGNTEAFF. The nucleotides read TGTGCCAGCAGTGCGTTCGGTAGGACAGGGAACACTGAAGCTTTCTTT. The chain employs TRBV6-1 and TRBJ1-1; 7 central bases correspond to TRBD1. CDR1 and CDR2 were assigned from the germline V gene as MNHNS and SASEGT. Measured from the cysteine to the phenylalanine, the CDR3 is 16 residues long. CDR3 DNA is the only sequence kept; it has 48 bases, read in frame from the first base. V trim: 4 bases; J trim: 1 base; unmatched bases: 9.